This T cell receptor (beta chain) came from a study of blood T cells in healthy people across ages. The use of a sample-barcoded 5' primer and a J-beta primer mix characterized a second PCR of roughly 6 to 12 cycles. TCRdb ran MiXCR on the 5' RACE reads and lists one entry per CDR3 protein. The table records 2 million or so distinct CDR3 sequences, roughly 50% of them present only once. The TCR was taken from a woman between 40 and 55 years old in good health. Sequenced material: blood.

This CDR3 reads CASSKMTGAYEQYF. The CDR3 DNA follows: TGTGCCAGCAGCAAAATGACAGGGGCCTACGAGCAGTACTTC. The rearrangement joins TRBV7-2 to TRBJ2-7, with TRBD1 matching over 8 bases. After removal of 5 bases from V and 2 bases from J, the junction contained 5 bases not matched to a gene. Germline V gene lookup returns CDR1 SGHTA and CDR2 FQGNSA. The CDR3 totals 14 residues.